Below, 20 T cell receptor beta chains from the same sample are listed, as sequenced in a study of control samples from healthy donors and cancer patients. Here immunoSEQ multiplex PCR was the method, and the copy in TCRdb shows in-frame clones only, minus some. The sample contains 100,000 to 150,000 clones, over 85% of which appear only once. Source material: PBMCs. The receptors derive from a man aged 45 to 65 with head and neck cancer.

V and J are TRBV6-5 and TRBJ1-2, with TRBD1 identical over 11 bases. Germline V lookup: CDR1 MNHEY, CDR2 SVGAGI. This CDR3 region has 16 residues. The junction had 7 bases not matched to a gene; V was cut back by 2 bases and J by 5 bases. CDR3 sequence reads: CASSYSGQGATYGYTF. The CDR3 DNA sequence: TGTGCCAGCAGTTACAGCGGACAGGGGGCTACGTATGGCTACACCTTC.

J is TRBJ2-5 and V is TRBV28; maybe TRBD1 (7 bases). V was shortened by 3 bases and J by 5 bases, with 16 bases between the two germline ends. The germline CDR1 and CDR2 sequences are MDHEN and SYDVKM. The CDR3 extends over 15 amino acids. CDR3 in DNA: TGTGCCAGCAGTTTTCCCCCCCAGGGGGGCGAGACCCAGTACTTC. Its protein is CASSFPPQGGETQYF.

The rearrangement links TRBV29-1 to TRBJ1-5; possibly TRBD1 for D (5 bases). Germline loops: CDR1 SQVTM, CDR2 ANQGSEA. Trimming removed 4 bases at V and 6 bases at J, with 10 bases between. This CDR3 is built from 12 residues. CDR3 nucleotides: TGCAGCGTTGGGGCGCAGGGTCAGCCCCAGCATTTT. As protein: CSVGAQGQPQHF.

This chain joins TRBV27 and TRBJ2-7; perhaps TRBD1 as D (5 bases). The germline V gene encodes CDR1 MNHEY and CDR2 SMNVEV (reference sequence). The CDR3 extends over 14 amino acids. The V end was cut by 2 bases, the J end by 4 bases, with 12 bases between. CDR3 loop: CASSLLERGYEQYF. CDR3 coding DNA: TGTGCCAGCAGTTTACTCGAAAGGGGATACGAGCAGTACTTC.

The chain carries TRBV27 and TRBJ2-3; D is perhaps TRBD2 (6 bases). This CDR3 is 14 amino acids long. With 8 bases removed from V and 5 bases from J, the gap between germline ends came to 17 bases. CDR1 MNHEY and CDR2 SMNVEV come from the germline V gene (reference sequence). The CDR3 sequence: CASHLGGLGDTQYF. The DNA for the CDR3 is TGTGCCAGCCACTTAGGAGGGTTGGGAGATACGCAGTATTTT.

The chain employs TRBV30 and TRBJ2-7; D is tentatively TRBD1 or TRBD2 (6 bases each). Germline V gene data show CDR1 as GTSNPN and CDR2 as SVGIG (reference sequence). The CDR3 length is 14 residues. V lost 0 bases, J lost 5 bases, and 14 bases lay in between. CDR3 in amino acids: CAWSVGGGGDEQYF. CDR3 coding DNA: TGTGCCTGGAGTGTAGGAGGGGGTGGCGACGAGCAGTACTTC. Filled out from reference TRBV30 and TRBJ2-7, the complete variable domain reads SQTIHQWPATLVQPVGSPLSLECTVEGTSNPNLYWYRQAAGRGLQLLFYSVGIGQISSEVPQNLSASRPQDRQFILSSKKLLLSDSGFYLCAWSVGGGGDEQYFGPGTRLTVT.

This clone has a single count. The chain carries TRBV28 and TRBJ2-3, with D possibly TRBD2 on 6 matching bases. Per the germline V gene, CDR1 is MDHEN and CDR2 is SYDVKM. V lost 5 bases to trimming and J lost 4 bases, with 13 bases between them. This CDR3 region has 14 residues. The CDR3 protein is CASSPGGRSDTQYF. The CDR3 DNA reads as TGTGCCAGCAGTCCCGGGGGAAGGTCAGATACGCAGTATTTT. Complete variable domain (other parts from reference TRBV28 and TRBJ2-3): DVKVTQSSRYLVKRTGEKVFLECVQDMDHENMFWYRQDPGLGLRLIYFSYDVKMKEKGDIPEGYSVSREKKERFSLILESASTNQTSMYLCASSPGGRSDTQYFGPGTRLTVL.

The CDR3: CASSSQRGGRQPQHF. CDR3 DNA sequence: TGTGCCAGCAGTTCCCAAAGGGGGGGGCGGCAGCCCCAGCATTTT. The genes are TRBV27 and TRBJ1-5; the D gene is possibly TRBD1 (6 bases). Trimming took 4 bases from V and 7 from J, leaving 17 bases between them. The CDR3 runs to 15 residues. Germline V gene sequence: CDR1 MNHEY, CDR2 SMNVEV (reference sequence).

This clone was seen just once. The rearrangement joins TRBV27 to TRBJ2-5, with D possibly TRBD2 on 6 matching bases. Trimming removed 2 bases at V and 4 bases at J, with 14 bases between. The CDR3 has 15 residues. The germline V gene encodes CDR1 MNHEY and CDR2 SMNVEV (reference sequence). In nucleotides, the CDR3 is TGTGCCAGCAGTTTACAAGGGCTCGGGGGAGAGACCCAGTACTTC. Protein sequence: CASSLQGLGGETQYF.

The chain links TRBV11-3 to TRBJ2-1, with D maybe TRBD2 (7 bases). The CDR3 sequence is 16 residues long. V was trimmed by 3 bases and J by 10 bases, leaving 22 bases between them. Germline V CDR1 and CDR2: SGHNT, YENEEA. The CDR3 sequence is CASSLAAGAGAGEQFF. CDR3 coding DNA: TGTGCCAGCAGCTTGGCGGCCGGTGCGGGGGCTGGGGAGCAGTTCTTC.

The chain is built from TRBV7-9 and TRBJ2-3, with D possibly TRBD1 on 6 matching bases. V was trimmed by 3 bases and J by 3 bases, leaving 13 bases between them. CDR1 is SEHNR, CDR2 FQNEAQ, per germline (reference sequence). The CDR3 consists of 15 residues. The CDR3 DNA sequence: TGTGCCAGCAGCTTTACCCTAACAGGGACAGATACGCAGTATTTT. Protein: CASSFTLTGTDTQYF.

The chain recombines TRBV6-5 with TRBJ2-2, with 8 nucleotides matching TRBD2. J gave up 5 bases and V 4 bases, and 3 bases lay outside the gene matches. CDR1 is MNHEY, CDR2 SVGAGI, per germline. The CDR3 loop spans 14 amino acids. The CDR3 DNA reads as TGTGCCAGCAGTTCTGAGCGGGAGACCGGGGAGCTGTTTTTT. This encodes CASSSERETGELFF.

The rearrangement links TRBV2 to TRBJ2-5; 11 bases fit TRBD2. The V segment lost 1 base and the J segment 1 base; nucleotides outside the gene matches: 2. The CDR3 is 16 residues long. Germline CDR1 reads SNHLY; CDR2 reads FYNNEI. This CDR3 is CASSEGLAGGQETQYF. Here the CDR3 DNA reads TGTGCCAGCAGTGAAGGGCTAGCGGGAGGCCAAGAGACCCAGTACTTC.

This chain links TRBV7-9 with TRBJ2-7; D unclear. This CDR3 contains 13 residues. Germline loops: CDR1 SEHNR, CDR2 FQNEAQ (reference sequence). V gave up 7 bases and J gave up 4 bases, with 14 bases separating them. Here the CDR3 reads CASTSPLSYEQYF. CDR3 DNA sequence: TGTGCCAGCACCTCCCCCCTCAGTTACGAGCAGTACTTC. Variable domain in full (rest from reference TRBV7-9 and TRBJ2-7): DTGVSQNPRHKITKRGQNVTFRCDPISEHNRLYWYRQTLGQGPEFLTYFQNEAQLEKSRLLSDRFSAERPKGSFSTLEIQRTEQGDSAMYLCASTSPLSYEQYFGPGTRLTVT.

The chain couples TRBV6-5 to TRBJ2-2, with a tentative D call TRBD1 (6 bases). Trimming cost V 4 bases and J 6 bases, with 18 bases left between them. This CDR3 comprises 16 residues. The germline gives CDR1 MNHEY, CDR2 SVGAGI. CDR3 sequence: CASSFLPPQGAGELFF. In nucleotides, the CDR3 is TGTGCCAGCAGTTTCCTCCCCCCACAGGGAGCCGGGGAGCTGTTTTTT.

The sample holds one count of this clone. The chain uses TRBV27 and TRBJ2-4, with D uncertain. The length of the CDR3 is 16 residues. Trimming removed 7 bases from V and 0 bases from J, with 16 bases in between. Germline CDR1 MNHEY, CDR2 SMNVEV (reference sequence). The CDR3 loop reads CASTVRPDIAKNIQYF. The CDR3 DNA reads as TGTGCCAGCACCGTACGGCCAGATATAGCCAAAAACATTCAGTACTTC.

The chain carries TRBV7-9 and TRBJ2-1, with 13 bases fitting TRBD2. The CDR3 covers 16 residues. With 1 base clipped from V and 5 bases from J, the junction kept 2 bases outside the gene matches. Germline V CDR1 and CDR2: SEHNR, FQNEAQ (reference sequence). CDR3 in DNA: TGTGCCAGCAGCTTAGGGGGACTAGCGGGGCACAATGAGCAGTTCTTC. Amino acids: CASSLGGLAGHNEQFF.

DNA for the CDR3: TGCAGCGTTGTAAAGAACACTGAAGCTTTCTTT. It translates to CSVVKNTEAFF. The chain has TRBV29-1 and TRBJ1-1; D unresolved. This CDR3 is 11 amino acids long. The germline gives CDR1 SQVTM, CDR2 ANQGSEA. Trimming took 4 bases from V and 1 from J, leaving 4 bases between them.

The chain employs TRBV18 and TRBJ2-1, with TRBD2 matching over 13 bases. The length of the CDR3 is 15 residues. Trimming took 5 bases from V and 6 from J; bases not matched to a gene: 4. CDR1 KGHSH and CDR2 LQKENI come from the germline V gene. The CDR3 nucleotides read TGTGCCAGCTCAACCGGGACTAGCGGGGCCAATGAGCAGTTCTTC. Translated: CASSTGTSGANEQFF.

This clone has just a few counts. The chain recombines TRBV7-2 with TRBJ2-1; D unclear. Germline assignment: CDR1 SGHTA and CDR2 FQGNSA. The V gene lost 4 bases and the J gene lost 0 bases, with 4 bases spanning the gap. The CDR3 covers 13 residues. The CDR3 region is CASSWSSYNEQFF. The CDR3 nucleotides are TGTGCCAGCAGCTGGAGCTCCTACAATGAGCAGTTCTTC.